The T cell receptor (beta chain) under discussion was sequenced for a study of cytomegalovirus exposure and HLA in healthy donors. General study results and limits: Reported findings show TCR beta sequences accurately forecast HLA-A and HLA-B alleles in most subjects. A prior analysis recorded that most TCR beta V segments were productive about 87% or about 30% of the time.

PCR employed 60 Vbeta and 13 Jbeta primers. Some clones are missing from TCRdb's copy, which holds only in-frame ones; the method was immunoSEQ multiplex PCR. The sample totals over 200,000 clones. The CDR3 has 16 amino acids. Germline V gene sequence: CDR1 LNHDA, CDR2 SQIVND (reference sequence). Germline trimming cut 6 bases from V and 0 bases from J; bases unmatched to any gene: 7. On this clone: Its antigen remains unidentified.

This chain links TRBV19 with TRBJ2-3; 9 nucleotides line up with TRBD1. The sequencing sample was made of PBMCs. The TCR was taken from a woman in her 30s in good health and CMV-seropositive. CDR3 bases: TGTGCCAGTAGGGACAGGGGATGGAGTAGCACAGATACGCAGTATTTT. As protein: CASRDRGWSSTDTQYF.